This T cell receptor (beta chain) was recorded in a study of Graves' ophthalmopathy and Graves' hyperthyroidism. Stable hyperthyroidism meant no ophthalmopathy within 18 months of follow-up. Other autoimmune diseases, uncontrolled infections, pregnancy or lactation led to the exclusion of patients. Study findings and constraints: Blood also held most thyroid clonotypes expanded above 0.001 frequency.

V lost 5 bases, J lost 1 base, and 6 bases lay in between. This CDR3 comprises 13 residues. Per germline, CDR1 SNHLY and CDR2 FYNNEI. A remark on this clonotype: The antigen remains unidentified.

Amplified material comprised TCR beta CDR3 regions derived from RNA transcripts. After a first-round RT-PCR with HTBI primers, a second-round multiplex PCR was run. Via MiXCR, TCRdb re-called the multiplex PCR reads, giving one row per CDR3 protein. The sample yields over 500,000 distinct CDR3 sequences, 22% seen once. The sequence was obtained from a woman aged 18-29 years with stable Graves' hyperthyroidism. Some clones in this sample may be carry-over from other donors' samples. The chain links TRBV2 to TRBJ1-5; D is undetermined. The sample taken for sequencing was peripheral blood. CDR3 protein: CASSRQSNQPQHF. The CDR3, as DNA: TGTGCCAGCAGTAGGCAGAGCAATCAGCCCCAGCATTTT.